The 8 T cell receptor beta chains presented below share a single source sample, sequenced in a study of post-analysis software for immune sequencing data. Unique molecular identifiers were built into the TCR beta cDNA libraries. TCRdb redid the calling of the PCR reads with MiXCR, one entry per CDR3 protein. The table includes hundreds of thousands of distinct CDR3 sequences, roughly 50% detected once. Their specific antigens are unknown. Study conclusions and caveats: Comparison of patients with controls showed five TRBV segments more frequent in patients, TRBV5-6, TRBV5-1 and TRBV20-1 among them.

Sequencing was performed on blood. The source of these receptors is a girl aged 5 to 17 with multiple sclerosis.

This clonotype has more than one count but fewer than ten. V and J are TRBV20-1 and TRBJ2-5, with a possible D match to TRBD1 (6 bases). V gave up 5 bases and J gave up 2 bases, with 9 bases separating them. CDR1 DFQATT and CDR2 SNEGSKA come from the germline V gene (reference sequence). The CDR3 extends over 12 amino acids. CDR3 sequence reads: CSARDTQETQYF. The CDR3 nucleotides read TGCAGTGCTCGGGACACTCAAGAGACCCAGTACTTC.

This clonotype was seen more than once but under ten times. The chain links TRBV29-1 to TRBJ2-5; no reliable D call. V was cut by 6 bases and J by 1 base, with 12 bases left in between. The CDR3 consists of 13 residues. CDR1 is SQVTM, CDR2 ANQGSEA, per germline. The CDR3 DNA reads TGCAGCGTGGGTAGGGTCATCCAAGAGACCCAGTACTTC. It yields the protein CSVGRVIQETQYF. The full variable domain, its missing parts supplied by reference TRBV29-1 and TRBJ2-5, is SAVISQKPSRDICQRGTSLTIQCQVDSQVTMMFWYRQQPGQSLTLIATANQGSEATYESGFVIDKFPISRPNLTFSTLTVSNMSPEDSSIYLCSVGRVIQETQYFGPGTRLLVL.

The rearrangement joins TRBV7-6 to TRBJ2-1, with D possibly being TRBD2 (6 bases). V was shortened by 0 bases and J by 8 bases, with 14 bases between the two germline ends. There are 15 residues in the CDR3. The V gene's germline CDR1 is SGHVS and CDR2 FNYEAQ. CDR3 sequence reads: CASSLAGTALYEQFF. The CDR3 DNA sequence: TGTGCCAGCAGCTTAGCAGGGACTGCCCTCTATGAGCAGTTCTTC.

The chain uses TRBV20-1 and TRBJ2-1, with a tentative D call TRBD1 (5 bases). The DNA end favors TRBJ2-7, so the J call may be wrong. The CDR3 runs to 15 residues. Germline assignment: CDR1 DFQATT and CDR2 SNEGSKA (reference sequence). Here the CDR3 DNA reads TGCAGTGCTAGAGATCGCAAGGGAACAGGCTACGAGCAGTACTTC. This translates into CSARDRKGTGYEQYF.

This clonotype was recorded a few times. The chain is built from TRBV7-9 and TRBJ2-5, with 7 bases fitting TRBD1. V lost 5 bases, J lost 2 bases, and 5 bases stayed unmatched. The CDR3 covers 14 residues. In germline, CDR1 is SEHNR, CDR2 FQNEAQ (reference sequence). CDR3 in amino acids: CASSLRGSQETQYF. In DNA, the CDR3 is TGTGCCAGCAGCCTCAGGGGGTCACAAGAGACCCAGTACTTC.

The genes are TRBV20-1 and TRBJ1-2; D is unclear. The CDR3 consists of 11 residues. V was cut by 4 bases and J by 8 bases, with 11 bases left in between. CDR1 is DFQATT and CDR2 is SNEGSKA in the germline V gene (reference sequence). In nucleotides, the CDR3 is TGCAGTGCTATGGGAGCGGCAGGCTACACCTTC. This gives the protein CSAMGAAGYTF.

The chain combines TRBV7-9 with TRBJ1-2; possibly TRBD1 for D (5 bases). Trimming removed 4 bases at V and 9 bases at J, with 15 bases between. Germline V gives CDR1 SEHNR, CDR2 FQNEAQ (reference sequence). CDR3 length: 13 residues. DNA of the CDR3: TGTGCCAGCAGCTCAAAGACAGCCACAAGCTACACCTTC. Its protein product is CASSSKTATSYTF.

The chain recombines TRBV29-1 with TRBJ2-1, with D possibly called TRBD1 or TRBD2 (5 bases each). Germline V CDR1 and CDR2: SQVTM, ANQGSEA. The CDR3 totals 14 residues. V lost 4 bases, J lost 6 bases, and 16 bases lay in between. The CDR3 sequence: CSVGPGRFFNEQFF. The CDR3 coding sequence is TGCAGCGTTGGTCCGGGGCGGTTTTTCAATGAGCAGTTCTTC.